What follows are 4 T cell receptor beta chains derived from one specimen sequenced in a study of control samples from healthy donors and cancer patients (dated by TCRdb to 2018 to 2020). Libraries came from the immunoSEQ multiplex PCR assay. Drawn from immuneACCESS, this table holds only the in-frame rearrangements with V and J called that TCRdb kept. Clones are partly lost; checked studies trace under half to an unresolved V gene and leave the rest unexplained. The sample table shows about 6,000 clones, and around three quarters are seen once. The ten largest clones take up 5.5% to 7.5% of the sample. Sequenced input: formalin-fixed, paraffin-embedded tissue. These receptors were collected from a male donor with melanoma.

The CDR3 sequence is CASSRDRANTEAFF. In DNA, the CDR3 is TGTGCCAGCAGCCGTGACAGGGCGAACACTGAAGCTTTCTTT. The genes are TRBV7-2 and TRBJ1-1; TRBD1 aligns across 7 bases. Germline V gene sequence: CDR1 SGHTA, CDR2 FQGNSA. The ends lost 5 bases at V and 1 base at J; junction bases unmatched: 4. This CDR3 has 14 amino acids.

This sequence joins TRBV7-6 and TRBJ2-2; 9 nucleotides match TRBD2. The V gene end was trimmed by 4 bases and the J gene end by 5 bases; junction bases not matched to a gene: 5. Germline assignment: CDR1 SGHVS and CDR2 FNYEAQ. The CDR3 extends over 15 amino acids. Here the CDR3 DNA reads TGTGCCAGCAGCTCCTTTAGCGGGGGAACCGGGGAGCTGTTTTTT. This encodes CASSSFSGGTGELFF.

V is TRBV5-1 and J is TRBJ2-1; D is unclear. Germline CDR1 and CDR2: SGHRS and YFSETQ. The CDR3 is 13 amino acids. The V end lost 1 base, the J end lost 10 bases, and 12 bases lay between the germline ends. The DNA of the CDR3 is TGCGCCAGCAGCTTGCGGTCGGACGCCGAGCAGTTCTTC. It translates to CASSLRSDAEQFF.

CDR3 region: CASTPPSQGVQETQYF. The CDR3 region has the DNA TGTGCCAGCACACCACCGAGTCAGGGGGTTCAAGAGACCCAGTACTTC. The rearrangement uses TRBV28 and TRBJ2-5; 7 positions agree with TRBD1. V shed 7 bases and J 2 bases; nucleotides not matched to a gene: 13. Germline assignment: CDR1 MDHEN and CDR2 SYDVKM. The CDR3 totals 16 residues.